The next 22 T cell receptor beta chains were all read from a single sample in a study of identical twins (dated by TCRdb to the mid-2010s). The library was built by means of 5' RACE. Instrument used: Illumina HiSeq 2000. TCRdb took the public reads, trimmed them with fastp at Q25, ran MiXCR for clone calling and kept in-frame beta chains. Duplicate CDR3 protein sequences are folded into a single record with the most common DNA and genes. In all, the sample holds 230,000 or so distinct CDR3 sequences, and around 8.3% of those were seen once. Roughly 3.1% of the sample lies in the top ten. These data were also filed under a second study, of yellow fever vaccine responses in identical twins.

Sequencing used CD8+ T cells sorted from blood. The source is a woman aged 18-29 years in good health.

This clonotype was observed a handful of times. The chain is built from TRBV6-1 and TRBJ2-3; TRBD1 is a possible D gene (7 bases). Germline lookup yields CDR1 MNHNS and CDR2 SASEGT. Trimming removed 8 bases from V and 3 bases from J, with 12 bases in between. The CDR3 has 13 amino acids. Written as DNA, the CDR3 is TGTGCCAGCGGCGGGACAGTAACAGATACGCAGTATTTT. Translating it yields CASGGTVTDTQYF.

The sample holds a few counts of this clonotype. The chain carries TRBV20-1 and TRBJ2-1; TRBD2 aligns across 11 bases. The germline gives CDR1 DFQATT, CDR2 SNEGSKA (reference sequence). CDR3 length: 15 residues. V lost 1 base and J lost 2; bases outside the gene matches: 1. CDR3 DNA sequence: TGCAGTGCTAGAGCACTAGCGGGAGCCTACAATGAGCAGTTCTTC. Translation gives CSARALAGAYNEQFF.

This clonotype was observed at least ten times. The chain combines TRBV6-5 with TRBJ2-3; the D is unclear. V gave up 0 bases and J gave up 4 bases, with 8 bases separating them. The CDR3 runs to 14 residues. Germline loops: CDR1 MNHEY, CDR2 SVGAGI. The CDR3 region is CASSYSKYADTQYF. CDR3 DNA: TGTGCCAGCAGTTACTCTAAATATGCAGATACGCAGTATTTT.

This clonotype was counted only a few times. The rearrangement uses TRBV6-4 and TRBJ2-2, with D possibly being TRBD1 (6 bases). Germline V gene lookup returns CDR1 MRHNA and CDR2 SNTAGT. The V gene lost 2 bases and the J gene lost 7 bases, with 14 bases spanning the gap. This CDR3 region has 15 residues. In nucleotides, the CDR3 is TGTGCCAGCAGTGACGGGGGCCGTGGGAGCGGGGAGCTGTTTTTT. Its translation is CASSDGGRGSGELFF.

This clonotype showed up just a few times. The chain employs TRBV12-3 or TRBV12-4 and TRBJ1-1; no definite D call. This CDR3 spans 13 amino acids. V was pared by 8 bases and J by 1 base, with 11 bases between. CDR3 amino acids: CASGWQQNTEAFF. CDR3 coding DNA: TGTGCCAGCGGTTGGCAGCAGAACACTGAAGCTTTCTTT.

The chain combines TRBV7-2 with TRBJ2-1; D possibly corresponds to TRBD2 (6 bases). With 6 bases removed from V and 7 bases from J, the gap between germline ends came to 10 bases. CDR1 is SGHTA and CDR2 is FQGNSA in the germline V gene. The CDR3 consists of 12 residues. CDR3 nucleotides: TGTGCCAGCAGATACGGGGGAAATGAGCAGTTCTTC. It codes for CASRYGGNEQFF.

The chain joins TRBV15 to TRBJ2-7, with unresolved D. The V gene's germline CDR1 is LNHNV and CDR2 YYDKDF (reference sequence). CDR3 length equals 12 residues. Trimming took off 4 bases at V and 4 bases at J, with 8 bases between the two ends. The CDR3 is CATSTGPYEQYF. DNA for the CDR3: TGTGCCACCAGCACCGGGCCTTACGAGCAGTACTTC.

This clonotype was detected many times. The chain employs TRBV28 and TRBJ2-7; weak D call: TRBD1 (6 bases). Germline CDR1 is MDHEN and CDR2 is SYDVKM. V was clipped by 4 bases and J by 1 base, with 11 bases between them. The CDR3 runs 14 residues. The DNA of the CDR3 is TGTGCCAGCAGTTCCCTACAGGGTTCCTACGAGCAGTACTTC. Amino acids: CASSSLQGSYEQYF.

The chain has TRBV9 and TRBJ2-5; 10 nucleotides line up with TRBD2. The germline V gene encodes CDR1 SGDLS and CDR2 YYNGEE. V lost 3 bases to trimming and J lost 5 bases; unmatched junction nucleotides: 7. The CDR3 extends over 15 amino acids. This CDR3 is CASSASGGAVETQYF. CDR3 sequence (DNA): TGTGCCAGCAGCGCCAGCGGGGGGGCCGTCGAGACCCAGTACTTC.

The CDR3 DNA is TGTGCCAGCAGCTTAGTTGTAAAGGACGAGCAGTACTTC. It codes for CASSLVVKDEQYF. The V and J genes are TRBV7-9 and TRBJ2-7; D unclear. The V gene lost 1 base and the J gene lost 5 bases, with 9 bases spanning the gap. This CDR3 has 13 residues. Germline V gene data show CDR1 as SEHNR and CDR2 as FQNEAQ (reference sequence).

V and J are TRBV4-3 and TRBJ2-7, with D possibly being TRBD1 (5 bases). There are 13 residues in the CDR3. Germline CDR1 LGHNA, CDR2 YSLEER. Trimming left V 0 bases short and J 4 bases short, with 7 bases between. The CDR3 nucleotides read TGCGCCAGCAGCCAAGATCGACAGTACGAGCAGTACTTC. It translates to CASSQDRQYEQYF.

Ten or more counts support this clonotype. The DNA of the CDR3 is TGCAGTGCTCACGAGACCCAGTACTTC. It specifies CSAHETQYF. The chain has TRBV20-1 and TRBJ2-5; D uncertain. The CDR3 loop spans 9 amino acids. Germline V gene data show CDR1 as DFQATT and CDR2 as SNEGSKA (reference sequence). The V end was cut by 5 bases, the J end by 5 bases, with 3 bases between.

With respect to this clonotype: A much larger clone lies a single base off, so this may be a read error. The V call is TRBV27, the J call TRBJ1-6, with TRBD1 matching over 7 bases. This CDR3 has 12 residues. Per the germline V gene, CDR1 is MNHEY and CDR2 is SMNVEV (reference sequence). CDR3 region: CVSRGVGSPLHF. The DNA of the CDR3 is TGTGTCAGCAGGGGGGTTGGTTCACCCCTCCACTTT.

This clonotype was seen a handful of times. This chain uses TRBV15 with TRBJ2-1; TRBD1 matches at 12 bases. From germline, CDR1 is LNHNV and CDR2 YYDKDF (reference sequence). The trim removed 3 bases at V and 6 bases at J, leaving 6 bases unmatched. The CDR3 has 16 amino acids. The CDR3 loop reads CATSRAPGQGANEQFF. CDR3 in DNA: TGTGCCACCAGCAGGGCACCGGGACAGGGGGCCAATGAGCAGTTCTTC. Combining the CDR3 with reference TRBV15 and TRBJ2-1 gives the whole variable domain DAMVIQNPRYQVTQFGKPVTLSCSQTLNHNVMYWYQQKSSQAPKLLFHYYDKDFNNEADTPDNFQSRRPNTSFCFLDIRSPGLGDTAMYLCATSRAPGQGANEQFFGPGTRLTVL.

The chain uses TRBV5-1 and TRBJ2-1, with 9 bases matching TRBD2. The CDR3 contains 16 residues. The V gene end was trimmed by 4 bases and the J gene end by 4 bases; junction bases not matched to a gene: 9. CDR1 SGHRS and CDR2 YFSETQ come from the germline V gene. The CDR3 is CASSVGLADLYNEQFF. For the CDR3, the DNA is TGCGCCAGCAGCGTGGGACTAGCCGACCTTTACAATGAGCAGTTCTTC.

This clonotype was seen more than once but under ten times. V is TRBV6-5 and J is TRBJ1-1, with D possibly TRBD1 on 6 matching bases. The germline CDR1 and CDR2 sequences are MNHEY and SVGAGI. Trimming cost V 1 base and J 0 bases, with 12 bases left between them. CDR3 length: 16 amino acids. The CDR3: CASSYYGGEMNTEAFF. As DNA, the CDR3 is TGTGCCAGCAGTTACTACGGGGGCGAGATGAACACTGAAGCTTTCTTT.

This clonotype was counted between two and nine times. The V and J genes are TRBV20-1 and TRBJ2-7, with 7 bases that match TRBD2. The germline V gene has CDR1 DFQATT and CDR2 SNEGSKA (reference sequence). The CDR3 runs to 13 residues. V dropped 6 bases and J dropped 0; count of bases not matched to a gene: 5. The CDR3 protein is CSAAGVLSYEQYF. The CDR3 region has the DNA TGCAGTGCCGCGGGAGTCCTCTCCTACGAGCAGTACTTC.

Written as DNA, the CDR3 is TGTGCCAGCAGTGATGACAGGCGCCGGACCCAGTACTTC. Translating it yields CASSDDRRRTQYF. The chain links TRBV27 to TRBJ2-5, with D maybe TRBD1 (6 bases). The germline V and J ends were trimmed by 5 bases and 7 bases, with 14 bases remaining between them. CDR1 and CDR2 (germline): MNHEY, SMNVEV (reference sequence). The CDR3 sequence is 13 residues long.

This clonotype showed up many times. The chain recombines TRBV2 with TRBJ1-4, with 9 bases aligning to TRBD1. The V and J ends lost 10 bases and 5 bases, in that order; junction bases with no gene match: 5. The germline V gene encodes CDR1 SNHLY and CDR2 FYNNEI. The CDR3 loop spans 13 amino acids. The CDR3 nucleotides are TGTGCCACCGAGGGACAGGGAAATGAAAAACTGTTTTTT. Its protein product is CATEGQGNEKLFF.

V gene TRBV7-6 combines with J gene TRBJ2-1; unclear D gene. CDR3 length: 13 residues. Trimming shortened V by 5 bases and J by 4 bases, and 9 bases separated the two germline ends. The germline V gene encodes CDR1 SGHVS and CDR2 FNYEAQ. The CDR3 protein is CASSPLEYNEQFF. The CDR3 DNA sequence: TGTGCCAGCAGCCCGCTAGAGTACAATGAGCAGTTCTTC.

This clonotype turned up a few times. The CDR3 loop reads CASSLVTTGGFGNTIYF. DNA for the CDR3: TGTGCCAGCAGCTTAGTTACGACAGGGGGCTTTGGAAACACCATATATTTT. The chain uses TRBV7-2 and TRBJ1-3, with 10 bases fitting TRBD1. The germline V gene has CDR1 SGHTA and CDR2 FQGNSA. This CDR3 has 17 amino acids. Trimming at V came to 1 base and at J to 3 bases, leaving 6 bases not matched to a gene.

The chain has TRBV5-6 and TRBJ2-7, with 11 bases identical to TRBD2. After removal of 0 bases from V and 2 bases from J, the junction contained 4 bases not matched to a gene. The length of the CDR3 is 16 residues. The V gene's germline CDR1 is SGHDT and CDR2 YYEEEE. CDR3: CASSLATSGNTYEQYF. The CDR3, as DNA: TGTGCCAGCAGCTTGGCGACTAGCGGGAACACCTACGAGCAGTACTTC.